The 3 T cell receptor beta chains reported below all come from one sample, sequenced in a study of beta chain features in type 1 diabetes. The authors reverse transcribed all of the isolated RNA, so sequencing captured expressed TCRB transcripts. Data came from immunoSEQ multiplex PCR; TCRdb stores just in-frame clones and leaves some out. The table includes about 360,000 clones, 10% to 15% detected once. Sequencing was carried out using naive CD4+ T cells from blood. These receptors were taken from a man aged 18 to 29 in good health.

The rearrangement links TRBV28 to TRBJ2-3; TRBD2 aligns across 8 bases. J gave up 1 base and V 6 bases, and 6 bases lay outside the gene matches. The CDR3 extends over 15 amino acids. The germline CDR1 and CDR2 sequences are MDHEN and SYDVKM. The CDR3 nucleotides are TGTGCCAGCAGCCAACGGGGGGGGCGCACAGATACGCAGTATTTT. As protein: CASSQRGGRTDTQYF.

This clone was seen a few times. J is TRBJ2-1 and V is TRBV7-9, with 11 nucleotides matching TRBD2. Germline values: CDR1 SEHNR, CDR2 FQNEAQ (reference sequence). Trimming cost V 8 bases and J 2 bases; bases outside gene matches: 5. The CDR3 extends over 15 amino acids. The CDR3 sequence is CASDLAGGPYNEQFF. The CDR3 DNA follows: TGTGCCAGCGACCTAGCGGGAGGCCCCTACAATGAGCAGTTCTTC.

This chain links TRBV28 with TRBJ2-7, with 7 bases lining up with TRBD1. The CDR3 consists of 18 residues. V shed 5 bases, J shed 2 bases, and the junction held 18 bases outside the gene matches. From germline, CDR1 is MDHEN and CDR2 SYDVKM. This chain's CDR3 is CASSVPIRLGTETYEQYF. DNA for the CDR3: TGTGCCAGCAGTGTTCCAATCCGTCTCGGGACAGAGACCTACGAGCAGTACTTC.